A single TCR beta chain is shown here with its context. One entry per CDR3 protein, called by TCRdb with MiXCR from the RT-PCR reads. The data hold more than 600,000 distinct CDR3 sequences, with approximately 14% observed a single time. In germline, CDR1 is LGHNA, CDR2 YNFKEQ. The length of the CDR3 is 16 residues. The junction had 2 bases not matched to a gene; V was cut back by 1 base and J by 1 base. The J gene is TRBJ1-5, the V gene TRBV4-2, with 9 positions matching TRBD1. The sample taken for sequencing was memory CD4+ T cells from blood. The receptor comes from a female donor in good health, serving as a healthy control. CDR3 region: CASSQAQGASNQPQHF. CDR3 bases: TGTGCCAGCAGCCAAGCACAGGGGGCGAGCAATCAGCCCCAGCATTTT.